This is a list of T cell receptor beta chains from one sample in a study of control samples from healthy donors and cancer patients. The repertoire was sequenced with immunoSEQ multiplex PCR; TCRdb's copy has only in-frame clones and lacks some. The sample consists of roughly 130,000 clones, around 94% of them appearing once. Sample: PBMCs. The receptors shown here come from a man aged 55 to 70 with colorectal cancer. Both conserved end residues are part of each CDR3. The order of the fields is CDR3 DNA, CDR3 protein, J gene, V gene, clone size, D gene. The D gene is left open where the match is weak. Part of the rows lack a size; the others show once, few, many or a class for expanded clones.

CDR3 DNA: TGTGCCAGCACCAACACGGAGGGTGGGTACGAGCAGTACTTC; CDR3 protein: CASTNTEGGYEQYF; J gene: TRBJ2-7; V gene: TRBV27; clone size: .; D gene: .
CDR3 DNA: TGTGCCAGCAGCTCGGCGGCGACAGGGGATTATGGCTACACCTTC; CDR3 protein: CASSSAATGDYGYTF; J gene: TRBJ1-2; V gene: TRBV5-5; clone size: .; D gene: TRBD1
CDR3 DNA: TGTGCCAGCAGCTTAGAGCGGACAGGGGTCCTCGGTGGCTACACCTTC; CDR3 protein: CASSLERTGVLGGYTF; J gene: TRBJ1-2; V gene: TRBV7-2; clone size: few; D gene: TRBD1
CDR3 DNA: TGTGCCAGCAGTGACAGGGGTCAAGGGCAGCCCCAGCATTTT; CDR3 protein: CASSDRGQGQPQHF; J gene: TRBJ1-5; V gene: TRBV2; clone size: .; D gene: .
CDR3 DNA: TGTGCCAGCAGTGCGGAGATCACCGCTGGGGCCAACGTCCTGACTTTC; CDR3 protein: CASSAEITAGANVLTF; J gene: TRBJ2-6; V gene: TRBV6-1; clone size: .; D gene: .
CDR3 DNA: TGTGCCAGCAGCCGGCGGGGGGCGGACACCGGGGAGCTGTTTTTT; CDR3 protein: CASSRRGADTGELFF; J gene: TRBJ2-2; V gene: TRBV7-9; clone size: .; D gene: TRBD2
CDR3 DNA: TGCAGCGTCGGGGTAGGGACCCAGGAGACCCAGTACTTC; CDR3 protein: CSVGVGTQETQYF; J gene: TRBJ2-5; V gene: TRBV29-1; clone size: .; D gene: .
CDR3 DNA: TGCGCCAGCAGCTTGGAAGGGGACAACAGGGGCTACACCTTC; CDR3 protein: CASSLEGDNRGYTF; J gene: TRBJ1-2; V gene: TRBV5-1; clone size: .; D gene: .
CDR3 DNA: TGTGCCAGCAGTCGCCTCCCCTACGAGCAGTACTTC; CDR3 protein: CASSRLPYEQYF; J gene: TRBJ2-7; V gene: TRBV12-3/TRBV12-4; clone size: .; D gene: .
CDR3 DNA: TGTGCCAGCAGTTACTCTAGCGGGGGGTCAGATACGCAGTATTTT; CDR3 protein: CASSYSSGGSDTQYF; J gene: TRBJ2-3; V gene: TRBV6-2/TRBV6-3; clone size: .; D gene: TRBD2
CDR3 DNA: TGTGCCAGCAGTGATAATACGTATTCACCCCTCCACTTT; CDR3 protein: CASSDNTYSPLHF; J gene: TRBJ1-6; V gene: TRBV2; clone size: .; D gene: .
CDR3 DNA: TGTGCCAGCTCACTTGGACAGGGGGATCAGCCCCAGCATTTT; CDR3 protein: CASSLGQGDQPQHF; J gene: TRBJ1-5; V gene: TRBV18; clone size: .; D gene: TRBD1
CDR3 DNA: TGTGCCAGCAGTTTATTGCCGCCGGGGGAGGGTACTGAAGCTTTCTTT; CDR3 protein: CASSLLPPGEGTEAFF; J gene: TRBJ1-1; V gene: TRBV27; clone size: .; D gene: .
CDR3 DNA: TGTGCCAGCTCACCACAGGGTCAGCAGAACACTGAAGCTTTCTTT; CDR3 protein: CASSPQGQQNTEAFF; J gene: TRBJ1-1; V gene: TRBV18; clone size: .; D gene: .
CDR3 DNA: TGTGCCAGCAGTGAAGCGGGACAGGGGTATCAGCCCCAGCATTTT; CDR3 protein: CASSEAGQGYQPQHF; J gene: TRBJ1-5; V gene: TRBV6-1; clone size: .; D gene: TRBD1
CDR3 DNA: TGTGCCAGCAGGGCACAGGGATATAGCAATCAGCCCCAGCATTTT; CDR3 protein: CASRAQGYSNQPQHF; J gene: TRBJ1-5; V gene: TRBV6-5; clone size: .; D gene: .
CDR3 DNA: TGTGCCAGCAGTTACTCCACAGCCACCTACGAGCAGTACTTC; CDR3 protein: CASSYSTATYEQYF; J gene: TRBJ2-7; V gene: TRBV6-5; clone size: .; D gene: .
CDR3 DNA: TGCGCCAGCAGAGAGGGGCTGCTAGGCTACGAGCAGTACTTC; CDR3 protein: CASREGLLGYEQYF; J gene: TRBJ2-7; V gene: TRBV10-2; clone size: .; D gene: .
CDR3 DNA: TGTGCCACCAGTGATTCAGGGGCGGAGACCACCGGGGAGCTGTTTTTT; CDR3 protein: CATSDSGAETTGELFF; J gene: TRBJ2-2; V gene: TRBV24-1; clone size: once; D gene: .
CDR3 DNA: TGTGCCAGCAGCCAAGAGGGACTAGCGGGTGGGCAGTACTTC; CDR3 protein: CASSQEGLAGGQYF; J gene: TRBJ2-7; V gene: TRBV3-1/TRBV3-2; clone size: .; D gene: TRBD2
CDR3 DNA: TGCGCCAGCAGGAGGACTAGCGAGGAGACCCAGTACTTC; CDR3 protein: CASRRTSEETQYF; J gene: TRBJ2-5; V gene: TRBV5-1; clone size: .; D gene: TRBD2
CDR3 DNA: TGCAGTGCTAGTTTACAGGGGGCGGACTATGGCTACACCTTC; CDR3 protein: CSASLQGADYGYTF; J gene: TRBJ1-2; V gene: TRBV20-1; clone size: .; D gene: TRBD1
CDR3 DNA: TGCGCCAGCAGCTTGGAGGACAGGAGGGGCGAGACCCAGTACTTC; CDR3 protein: CASSLEDRRGETQYF; J gene: TRBJ2-5; V gene: TRBV5-1; clone size: .; D gene: .
CDR3 DNA: TGTGCCAGCAGTGAAAACCCCTCCGGGACAGGGGGCACCACAGATACGCAGTATTTT; CDR3 protein: CASSENPSGTGGTTDTQYF; J gene: TRBJ2-3; V gene: TRBV6-1; clone size: .; D gene: TRBD1
CDR3 DNA: TGTGCCAGCAGCTTAGTAGGGAGGGATACGCAGTATTTT; CDR3 protein: CASSLVGRDTQYF; J gene: TRBJ2-3; V gene: TRBV7-9; clone size: .; D gene: .
CDR3 DNA: TGTGCCAGCAGTTTACTGGGGGTTAGGAACGAGCAGTACTTC; CDR3 protein: CASSLLGVRNEQYF; J gene: TRBJ2-7; V gene: TRBV28; clone size: .; D gene: .
CDR3 DNA: TGTGCCAGCAGTTTAGCCGGGGCAGGGGTCGATTCACCCCTCCACTTT; CDR3 protein: CASSLAGAGVDSPLHF; J gene: TRBJ1-6; V gene: TRBV27; clone size: once; D gene: .
CDR3 DNA: TGTGCCAGCAGCAAAGGGGATTTCATATACCGGGACAGGGAGTTGGGGGATAGCAATCAGCCCCAGCATTTT; CDR3 protein: CASSKGDFIYRDRELGDSNQPQHF; J gene: TRBJ1-5; V gene: TRBV21-1; clone size: .; D gene: .
CDR3 DNA: TGTGCCAGCAGTGAAATGGGACAGGGACTTCGGCAGTACTTC; CDR3 protein: CASSEMGQGLRQYF; J gene: TRBJ2-7; V gene: TRBV2; clone size: .; D gene: TRBD1
CDR3 DNA: TGTGCCAGCAAATTGGCCTCTTCCTACGAGCAGTACTTC; CDR3 protein: CASKLASSYEQYF; J gene: TRBJ2-7; V gene: TRBV27; clone size: .; D gene: .
CDR3 DNA: TGTGCCAGCTCACCTGGGACAGGCACAGATACGCAGTATTTT; CDR3 protein: CASSPGTGTDTQYF; J gene: TRBJ2-3; V gene: TRBV18; clone size: .; D gene: TRBD1
CDR3 DNA: TGTGCCAGCAGTTCCGGGCCCCAGGGCTACGAGCAGTACTTC; CDR3 protein: CASSSGPQGYEQYF; J gene: TRBJ2-7; V gene: TRBV6-5; clone size: .; D gene: .
CDR3 DNA: TGTGCCAGCAGCTTAAGGGGATCCGGGACACAAGACTACGAGCAGTACTTC; CDR3 protein: CASSLRGSGTQDYEQYF; J gene: TRBJ2-7; V gene: TRBV7-9; clone size: once; D gene: .
CDR3 DNA: TGTGCCAGCAGCTGGGCAGCGGAGACCCAGTACTTC; CDR3 protein: CASSWAAETQYF; J gene: TRBJ2-5; V gene: TRBV7-2; clone size: .; D gene: .
CDR3 DNA: TGTGCCAGCAGCCCGGGACAGGCGGCCTACGAGCAGTACTTC; CDR3 protein: CASSPGQAAYEQYF; J gene: TRBJ2-7; V gene: TRBV7-8; clone size: .; D gene: TRBD1
CDR3 DNA: TGTGCCAGCAGCCAATTAGCGGGCCAAGAGACCCAGTACTTC; CDR3 protein: CASSQLAGQETQYF; J gene: TRBJ2-5; V gene: TRBV3-1/TRBV3-2; clone size: .; D gene: TRBD2
CDR3 DNA: TGTGCCAGCAGCCCGACAGGGGTTGAGCAGTTCTTC; CDR3 protein: CASSPTGVEQFF; J gene: TRBJ2-1; V gene: TRBV11-3; clone size: .; D gene: TRBD1
CDR3 DNA: TGTGCCAGCAGCTGGCCCTCCGGGGGGGGGAGGCAGGGCACTGAAGCTTTCTTT; CDR3 protein: CASSWPSGGGRQGTEAFF; J gene: TRBJ1-1; V gene: TRBV11-2; clone size: .; D gene: .
CDR3 DNA: TGCGCCAGCAGCCCCCGGGGAGCCGCTAATGAAAAACTGTTTTTT; CDR3 protein: CASSPRGAANEKLFF; J gene: TRBJ1-4; V gene: TRBV4-1; clone size: .; D gene: .
CDR3 DNA: TGTGCCAGCAGCTTAGGGCCCCAGCGAGAGGAAGAGACCCAGTACTTC; CDR3 protein: CASSLGPQREEETQYF; J gene: TRBJ2-5; V gene: TRBV7-9; clone size: .; D gene: .
CDR3 DNA: TGTGCCAGCAGTCCCGATAGGAATACGCAGTATTTT; CDR3 protein: CASSPDRNTQYF; J gene: TRBJ2-3; V gene: TRBV7-2; clone size: .; D gene: .
CDR3 DNA: TGTGCCAGCAGTTCAGCGGGGGGGTCCGGGGAGCTGTTTTTT; CDR3 protein: CASSSAGGSGELFF; J gene: TRBJ2-2; V gene: TRBV25-1; clone size: .; D gene: TRBD2
CDR3 DNA: TGTGCCAGCAGCCAGGGGCGTAGCCAAGAGACCCAGTACTTC; CDR3 protein: CASSQGRSQETQYF; J gene: TRBJ2-5; V gene: TRBV7-2; clone size: .; D gene: .
CDR3 DNA: TGTGCCAGCTCACCGGGACAGGGCCTTCATTATGGCTACACCTTC; CDR3 protein: CASSPGQGLHYGYTF; J gene: TRBJ1-2; V gene: TRBV18; clone size: .; D gene: TRBD1
CDR3 DNA: TGTGCCAGCAGCCTGAGACTAGCCAGCGGAAATGAGCAGTTCTTC; CDR3 protein: CASSLRLASGNEQFF; J gene: TRBJ2-1; V gene: TRBV7-9; clone size: .; D gene: TRBD2
CDR3 DNA: TGTGCCAGTAGACCCCCCCCAGGACGTGCGGGCACAGATACGCAGTATTTT; CDR3 protein: CASRPPPGRAGTDTQYF; J gene: TRBJ2-3; V gene: TRBV19; clone size: .; D gene: .
CDR3 DNA: TGTGCCAGCAGCCACGGAACGTACGAGCAGTACTTC; CDR3 protein: CASSHGTYEQYF; J gene: TRBJ2-7; V gene: TRBV3-1/TRBV3-2; clone size: .; D gene: .
CDR3 DNA: TGTGCCAGTAGTACCCTATCGAGGTTAGGGGCCAACGTCCTGACTTTC; CDR3 protein: CASSTLSRLGANVLTF; J gene: TRBJ2-6; V gene: TRBV19; clone size: .; D gene: .
CDR3 DNA: TGCGCCAGCAGCCTGGGGACAGGGCCGAACGGGGAGCTGTTTTTT; CDR3 protein: CASSLGTGPNGELFF; J gene: TRBJ2-2; V gene: TRBV4-1; clone size: .; D gene: TRBD1
CDR3 DNA: TGTGCCAGCAGACAGGGGTCTGATCAGCCCCAGCATTTT; CDR3 protein: CASRQGSDQPQHF; J gene: TRBJ1-5; V gene: TRBV12-3/TRBV12-4; clone size: .; D gene: TRBD1
CDR3 DNA: TGTGCCAGCAGCTTAGGTCGGGAGACCCAGTACTTC; CDR3 protein: CASSLGRETQYF; J gene: TRBJ2-5; V gene: TRBV11-2; clone size: .; D gene: .
CDR3 DNA: TGTGCCAGTAGTCTAAGACAGACTAGCAATCAGCCCCAGCATTTT; CDR3 protein: CASSLRQTSNQPQHF; J gene: TRBJ1-5; V gene: TRBV19; clone size: .; D gene: .